Sequencing of this T cell receptor (beta chain) was carried out in a study of shared clonotypes between healthy human individuals. The data were produced by immunoSEQ multiplex PCR, yet TCRdb's version contains in-frame clones alone and is incomplete. The sample yields 500,000 to 650,000 clones, around 81% seen once. A word on this clone: Its antigen remains unidentified.

Genomic DNA came from 70 million to 100 million PBMCs in unsorted samples. Study observations and caveats: Enrolling few donors narrowed the genetic and exposure-history diversity that was represented.

This CDR3 contains 15 residues. V lost 0 bases, J lost 3 bases, and 8 bases lay in between. Germline-derived CDR1 and CDR2 are SGHTA and FQGNSA. Specimen: PBMCs. This sequence was found in a woman aged 40 to 50 in good health. Some clones in this sample may be carry-over from other donors' samples. The chain is built from TRBV7-2 and TRBJ1-4, with D maybe TRBD1 (5 bases). In nucleotides, the CDR3 is TGTGCCAGCAGCTTAGCGGCAGGGTCTAATGAAAAACTGTTTTTT. Translation: CASSLAAGSNEKLFF.